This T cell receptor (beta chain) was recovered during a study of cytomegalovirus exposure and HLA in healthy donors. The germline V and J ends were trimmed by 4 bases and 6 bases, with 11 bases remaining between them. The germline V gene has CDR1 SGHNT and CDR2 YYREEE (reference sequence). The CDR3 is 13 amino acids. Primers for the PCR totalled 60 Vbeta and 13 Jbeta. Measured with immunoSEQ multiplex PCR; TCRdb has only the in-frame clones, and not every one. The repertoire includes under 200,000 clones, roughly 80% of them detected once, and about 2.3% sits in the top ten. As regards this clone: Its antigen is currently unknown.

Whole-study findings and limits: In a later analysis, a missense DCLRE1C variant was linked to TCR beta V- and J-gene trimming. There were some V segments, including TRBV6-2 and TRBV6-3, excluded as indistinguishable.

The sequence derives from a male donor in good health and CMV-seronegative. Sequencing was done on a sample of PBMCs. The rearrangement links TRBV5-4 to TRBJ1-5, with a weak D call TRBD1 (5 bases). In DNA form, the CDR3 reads TGTGCCAGCAGCCCCGGCCAGGGTCAGCCCCAGCATTTT. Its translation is CASSPGQGQPQHF.